The entry below describes one T cell receptor beta chain. Assay: immunoSEQ multiplex PCR; the TCRdb copy retains only in-frame clones and omits some. Of approximately 47,000 clones in the sample, roughly three quarters were seen once. This specimen belongs to a study of T cells in tumors after PD-1 blockade. The V and J ends lost 5 bases and 0 bases, in that order; junction bases with no gene match: 11. The CDR3 extends over 18 amino acids. Looked up from germline, CDR1 is MNHNY and CDR2 is SVGAGI (reference sequence). The chain is built from TRBV6-6 and TRBJ2-1; TRBD1 agrees at 9 bases. The TCR sequence derives from a human donor with advanced basal cell or squamous cell carcinoma (not recorded which). The starting material was PBMCs, obtained before anti-PD-1 therapy. The CDR3 loop reads CASSPEGTGFSSYNEQFF. As DNA, the CDR3 is TGTGCCAGCAGTCCCGAAGGGACAGGGTTTAGCTCCTACAATGAGCAGTTCTTC.